This TCR beta chain was observed in a study of Tregs in tolerant kidney transplant recipients. Whole-study results and caveats: Few patients were studied, so findings need validation in larger groups. No direct test of biological reproducibility was done here.

To note about this clone: Its antigen is as yet unknown.

Sequencing was performed with immunoSEQ multiplex PCR; in TCRdb, only in-frame clones are kept and a portion is missing. The sample records roughly 250,000 clones, approximately 84% being singletons. CD4+CD25+CD127- Tregs, CD4+CD25- non-Tregs, CD4 and CD8 cells were sorted. Trimming stripped 3 bases from V and 7 bases from J, with 15 bases between. Germline V gene sequence: CDR1 LGHNT, CDR2 FRNRAP. CDR3 length: 14 residues. The specimen was CD4+ T cells from blood. The chain recombines TRBV12-5 with TRBJ1-2, with unresolved D. The TCR originated in a human donor in good health. The CDR3, as DNA: TGTGCTAGTGGTTTCGCCCCTGAGGGAGGTGGCTACACCTTC. Its translation is CASGFAPEGGGYTF. Filled out from reference TRBV12-5 and TRBJ1-2, the complete variable domain reads DARVTQTPRHKVTEMGQEVTMRCQPILGHNTVFWYRQTMMQGLELLAYFRNRAPLDDSGMPKDRFSAEMPDATLATLKIQPSEPRDSAVYFCASGFAPEGGGYTFGSGTRLTVV.